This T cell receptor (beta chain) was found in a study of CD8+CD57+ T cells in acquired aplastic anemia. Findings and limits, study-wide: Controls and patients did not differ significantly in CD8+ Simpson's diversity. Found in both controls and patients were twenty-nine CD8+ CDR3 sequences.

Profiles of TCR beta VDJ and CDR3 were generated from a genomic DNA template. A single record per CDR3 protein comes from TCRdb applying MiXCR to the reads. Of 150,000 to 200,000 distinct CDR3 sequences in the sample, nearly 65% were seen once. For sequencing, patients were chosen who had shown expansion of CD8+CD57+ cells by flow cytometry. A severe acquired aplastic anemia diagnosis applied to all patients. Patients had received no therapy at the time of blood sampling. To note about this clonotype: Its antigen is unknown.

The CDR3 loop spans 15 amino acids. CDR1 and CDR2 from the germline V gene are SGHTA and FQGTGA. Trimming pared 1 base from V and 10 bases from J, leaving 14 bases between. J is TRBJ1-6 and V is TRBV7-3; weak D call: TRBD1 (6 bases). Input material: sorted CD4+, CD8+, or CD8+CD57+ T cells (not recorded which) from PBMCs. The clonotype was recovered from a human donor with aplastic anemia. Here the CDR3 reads CASSLNSGEGSPLHF. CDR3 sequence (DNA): TGTGCCAGCAGCTTAAATTCAGGGGAAGGGTCACCCCTCCACTTT.